This T cell receptor beta chain was captured by sequencing in a study of early T cells in non-severe SARS-CoV-2 infection. In the study overall: Bulk RNA taken from unsorted whole blood was sequenced, leaving chains unpaired.

Unique molecular identifiers were affixed to single, distinct cDNA molecules. TCRdb reprocessed the 5' RACE reads with MiXCR, giving one entry per CDR3 protein. The table records roughly 80,000 distinct CDR3 sequences, over 13% of them present only once. Trimming at V came to 4 bases and at J to 8 bases, leaving 4 bases not matched to a gene. The CDR3 contains 14 residues. Germline V CDR1 and CDR2: SGHAT, FQNNGV. Details on this clonotype: Its antigen is not known.

Broader study findings: Clonotype matching in VDJdb favored anti-spike CD8 responses and did not capture private and CD4 specificities.

V gene TRBV11-2 combines with J gene TRBJ2-1, with 11 bases matching TRBD2. The sequence came from an adult who was a healthcare worker with PCR-confirmed SARS-CoV-2 infection or an uninfected control (not recorded which). The specimen was whole blood. The CDR3 bases are TGTGCCAGCAGCTCGGGACTAGCGGTCTATGAGCAGTTCTTC. Protein: CASSSGLAVYEQFF.